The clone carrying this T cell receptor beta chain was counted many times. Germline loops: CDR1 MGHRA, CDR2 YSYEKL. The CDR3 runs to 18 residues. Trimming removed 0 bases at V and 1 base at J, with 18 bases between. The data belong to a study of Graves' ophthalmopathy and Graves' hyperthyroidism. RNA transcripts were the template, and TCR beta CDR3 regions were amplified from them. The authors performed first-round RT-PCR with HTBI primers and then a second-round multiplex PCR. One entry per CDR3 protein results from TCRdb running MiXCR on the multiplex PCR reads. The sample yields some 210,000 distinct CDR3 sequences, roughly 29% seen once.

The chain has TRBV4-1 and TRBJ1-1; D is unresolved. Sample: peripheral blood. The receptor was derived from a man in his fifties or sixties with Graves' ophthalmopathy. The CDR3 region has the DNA TGCGCCAGCAGCCAAGACCCCCGGGCCCAAGTCCCGAACACTGAAGCTTTCTTT. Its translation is CASSQDPRAQVPNTEAFF.